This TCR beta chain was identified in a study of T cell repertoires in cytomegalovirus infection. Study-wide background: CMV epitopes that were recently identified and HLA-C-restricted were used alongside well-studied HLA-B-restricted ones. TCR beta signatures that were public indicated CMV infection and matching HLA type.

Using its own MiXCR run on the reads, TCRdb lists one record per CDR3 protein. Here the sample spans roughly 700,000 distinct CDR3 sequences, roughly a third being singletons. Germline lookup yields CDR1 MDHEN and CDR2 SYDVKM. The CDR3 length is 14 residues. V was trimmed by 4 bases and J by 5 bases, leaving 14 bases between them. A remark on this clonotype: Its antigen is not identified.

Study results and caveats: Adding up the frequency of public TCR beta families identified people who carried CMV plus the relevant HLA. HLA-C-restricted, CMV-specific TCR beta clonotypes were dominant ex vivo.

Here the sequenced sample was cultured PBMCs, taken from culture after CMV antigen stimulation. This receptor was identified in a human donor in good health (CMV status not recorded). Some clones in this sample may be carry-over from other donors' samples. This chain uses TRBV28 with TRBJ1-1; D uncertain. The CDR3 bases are TGTGCCAGCAGTTCCGCCTCGACACGGACTGAAGCTTTCTTT. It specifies CASSSASTRTEAFF.